These 25 T cell receptor beta chains came from one sample sequenced in a study of shared T cell receptors in the human thymus. Generated by immunoSEQ multiplex PCR, the TCRdb table keeps only in-frame clones and is missing some. The sample contains roughly 560,000 clones, about 84% of which appear only once. These same records also appear under a second study, on human thymus T cells.

Material: thymocytes. Source of these receptors: a boy younger than two with a congenital heart defect.

The chain has TRBV12-5 and TRBJ2-3; D might be TRBD2 (5 bases). Germline CDR1 is LGHNT and CDR2 is FRNRAP. V was pared by 2 bases and J by 2 bases, with 26 bases between. This CDR3 has 20 residues. The CDR3: CASGLRRGASPHRFTDTQYF. The CDR3 region has the DNA TGTGCTAGTGGTTTGCGACGGGGTGCTTCCCCCCATCGGTTCACAGATACGCAGTATTTT.

The chain links TRBV4-1 to TRBJ2-5; 8 bases match TRBD1. CDR1 is MGHRA, CDR2 YSYEKL, per germline. J was trimmed by 2 bases and V by 2 bases; bases with no gene match: 10. The CDR3 loop spans 17 amino acids. CDR3 DNA: TGCGCCAGCAGCCAATCAGGGGGCTCAGCCCTACAAGAGACCCAGTACTTC. Encoded protein: CASSQSGGSALQETQYF.

In DNA form, the CDR3 reads TGTGCCAGCAGTTCCCCCAACGAGCAGTACTTC. Its protein is CASSSPNEQYF. V gene TRBV28 combines with J gene TRBJ2-7; no clear D gene. The germline CDR1 and CDR2 sequences are MDHEN and SYDVKM. The CDR3 sequence is 11 residues long. V shed 4 bases and J shed 5 bases, with 6 bases lying between them.

The V gene is TRBV4-3, the J gene TRBJ2-1; 9 bases map to TRBD2. The CDR3 covers 15 residues. Unmatched junction bases numbered 7, after V lost 3 bases and J lost 7 bases. The germline V gene has CDR1 LGHNA and CDR2 YSLEER. The CDR3 DNA reads as TGCGCCAGCAGCCACTTAGGCGGGAGGGGTAATGAGCAGTTCTTC. It is translated as CASSHLGGRGNEQFF.

The chain employs TRBV29-1 and TRBJ2-1; possible D gene TRBD1, 6 bases. CDR1 and CDR2 (germline): SQVTM, ANQGSEA. V dropped 5 bases and J dropped 6 bases, with 29 bases sitting between them. The CDR3 spans 18 residues. CDR3: CSVLRVGPREGDVNEQFF. The CDR3 nucleotides are TGCAGCGTTTTGAGGGTAGGCCCTCGAGAGGGGGATGTCAATGAGCAGTTCTTC.

This clone was counted only a few times. The chain carries TRBV10-3 and TRBJ1-5; D is ambiguous. The CDR3 consists of 15 residues. Germline V lookup: CDR1 ENHRY, CDR2 SYGVKD. V lost 0 bases to trimming and J lost 4 bases, with 10 bases between them. The CDR3 spells CAISESGIWNQPQHF. CDR3 coding DNA: TGTGCCATCAGTGAGTCCGGGATCTGGAATCAGCCCCAGCATTTT.

The CDR3 spells CASSLLGPWNTEAFF. DNA for the CDR3: TGTGCCAGCAGCCTCTTGGGCCCTTGGAACACTGAAGCTTTCTTT. The chain has TRBV14 and TRBJ1-1; D is uncertain. V was cut by 4 bases and J by 1 base, with 13 bases left in between. The CDR3 consists of 15 residues. Germline CDR1 SGHDN, CDR2 FVKESK.

The chain carries TRBV30 and TRBJ1-2; TRBD1 aligns across 9 bases. Germline loops: CDR1 GTSNPN, CDR2 SVGIG (reference sequence). This CDR3 region has 15 residues. V was pared by 0 bases and J by 3 bases, with 5 bases of the junction left unmatched. CDR3 sequence (DNA): TGTGCCTGGAGTGTTAGGGGACAGGGAGACTATGGCTACACCTTC. It is translated as CAWSVRGQGDYGYTF.

In its sample, this clone was seen once. The V gene is TRBV30, the J gene TRBJ1-1; maybe TRBD1 (5 bases). The V gene lost 0 bases and the J gene lost 3 bases, with 14 bases spanning the gap. Germline CDR1 reads GTSNPN; CDR2 reads SVGIG (reference sequence). CDR3 length: 15 residues. The CDR3 region is CAWSVPPGRHTEAFF. In nucleotides, the CDR3 is TGTGCCTGGAGTGTACCCCCAGGGAGGCACACTGAAGCTTTCTTT.

The CDR3 DNA is TGTGCCAGCAGCCCCCAACCGGGAGGGGACTACAATGAGCAGTTCTTC. Its protein product is CASSPQPGGDYNEQFF. V usage is TRBV5-6 and J usage is TRBJ2-1, with 8 bases fitting TRBD2. Germline lookup yields CDR1 SGHDT and CDR2 YYEEEE. Losses at the gene ends were 4 bases for V and 3 bases for J; bases not matched to a gene: 9. The CDR3 length is 16 residues.

This chain connects TRBV5-5 to TRBJ1-2, with 8 positions matching TRBD1. V was pared by 3 bases and J by 2 bases, with 6 bases of the junction left unmatched. Germline V gene data show CDR1 as SGHKS and CDR2 as YYEKEE (reference sequence). The CDR3 extends over 15 amino acids. In nucleotides, the CDR3 is TGTGCCAGCAGCTCTACAGGGGGAACAAACTATGGCTACACCTTC. The encoded protein is CASSSTGGTNYGYTF.

A single count supports this clone. The chain carries TRBV28 and TRBJ1-5; 8 bases line up with TRBD1. V dropped 3 bases and J dropped 2; count of bases not matched to a gene: 3. This CDR3 contains 15 residues. Germline CDR1 MDHEN, CDR2 SYDVKM. The CDR3 region has the DNA TGTGCCAGCAGTTTCACAGGGGGAGGCAATCAGCCCCAGCATTTT. This translates into CASSFTGGGNQPQHF.

The chain's CDR3 is CARRDRDSINYGYTF. Written as DNA, the CDR3 is TGTGCCAGGAGAGACCGGGACAGTATTAACTATGGCTACACCTTC. The chain links TRBV2 to TRBJ1-2; TRBD1 matches 7 bases. CDR3 length: 15 residues. V was pared by 9 bases and J by 1 base, with 11 bases of the junction left unmatched. Germline loops: CDR1 SNHLY, CDR2 FYNNEI.

This chain joins TRBV27 and TRBJ1-1; TRBD1 might be the D (5 bases). The germline V gene encodes CDR1 MNHEY and CDR2 SMNVEV (reference sequence). The CDR3 has 15 residues. Trimming left V 7 bases short and J 5 bases short, with 20 bases between. CDR3 coding DNA: TGTGCCAGCACCACCCGGCGGGGCGCGGGAACTGAAGCTTTCTTT. Its translation: CASTTRRGAGTEAFF.

As concerns this clone: Other DNA sequences of this sample code for an identical CDR3. V is TRBV4-3 and J is TRBJ1-1; weak D call: TRBD1 (5 bases). CDR3 length equals 13 residues. Trimming took off 3 bases at V and 1 base at J, with 6 bases between the two ends. Germline lookup yields CDR1 LGHNA and CDR2 YSLEER. This CDR3 is CASSQGQNTEAFF. DNA of the CDR3: TGCGCCAGCAGCCAGGGGCAGAACACTGAAGCTTTCTTT.

This clone was observed once. This chain joins TRBV5-1 and TRBJ2-3; 10 nucleotides align to TRBD2. J gave up 8 bases and V 4 bases, and 13 bases lay outside the gene matches. The CDR3 has 16 residues. Germline CDR1 is SGHRS and CDR2 is YFSETQ. CDR3 bases: TGCGCCAGCAGCCCGCTGGTTAGCGGGGGGCCCGGTACGCAGTATTTT. Its translation is CASSPLVSGGPGTQYF. The whole variable domain, filled in from reference TRBV5-1 and TRBJ2-3, reads KAGVTQTPRYLIKTRGQQVTLSCSPISGHRSVSWYQQTPGQGLQFLFEYFSETQRNKGNFPGRFSGRQFSNSRSEMNVSTLELGDSALYLCASSPLVSGGPGTQYFGPGTRLTVL.

The rearrangement joins TRBV27 to TRBJ2-7; 12 bases match TRBD2. CDR1 is MNHEY and CDR2 is SMNVEV in the germline V gene (reference sequence). The ends lost 2 bases at V and 5 bases at J; junction bases unmatched: 10. The CDR3 contains 17 residues. In DNA form, the CDR3 reads TGTGCCAGCAGTTTACGACCACTAGCGGGAGGACGAAACGAGCAGTACTTC. Its translation: CASSLRPLAGGRNEQYF.

The V call is TRBV11-1, the J call TRBJ2-1, with TRBD1 matching over 10 bases. CDR3 length equals 16 residues. The V gene's germline CDR1 is SGHAT and CDR2 FQDESV (reference sequence). V dropped 5 bases and J dropped 8; count of bases not matched to a gene: 12. CDR3 sequence reads: CASSPGQGPIEDEQFF. The CDR3 DNA follows: TGTGCCAGCAGCCCGGGACAGGGGCCAATTGAGGATGAGCAGTTCTTC.

This clone occurred a few times. V gene TRBV11-2 combines with J gene TRBJ2-7; TRBD1 aligns across 8 bases. V was pared by 1 base and J by 2 bases, with 7 bases of the junction left unmatched. Germline lookup yields CDR1 SGHAT and CDR2 FQNNGV. The CDR3 totals 16 residues. The CDR3 loop is CASSLAPDREPYEQYF. The DNA of the CDR3 is TGTGCCAGCAGCTTAGCCCCGGACAGGGAGCCCTACGAGCAGTACTTC.

The sample holds a few counts of this clone. The rearrangement links TRBV7-6 to TRBJ2-1; 9 positions agree with TRBD2. The CDR3 runs 18 residues. The V gene's germline CDR1 is SGHVS and CDR2 FNYEAQ. The J segment lost 0 bases and the V segment lost 8 bases, leaving 14 bases of the junction unmatched. This CDR3 reads CASSRRASGTSSYNEQFF. CDR3 nucleotides: TGTGCCAGCTCCCGGCGGGCTAGCGGGACCAGCTCCTACAATGAGCAGTTCTTC.

The V call is TRBV15, the J call TRBJ2-5, with TRBD2 identical over 11 bases. The ends lost 3 bases at V and 5 bases at J; junction bases unmatched: 14. The CDR3 has 18 amino acids. Germline CDR1 reads LNHNV; CDR2 reads YYDKDF (reference sequence). The CDR3 is CATSRGMGASGRQETQYF. In DNA form, the CDR3 reads TGTGCCACCAGCAGGGGCATGGGGGCTAGCGGGAGGCAGGAGACCCAGTACTTC.

The chain combines TRBV15 with TRBJ2-3; the D gene is possibly TRBD1 (6 bases). V lost 7 bases to trimming and J lost 0 bases, with 23 bases between them. Germline V CDR1 and CDR2: LNHNV, YYDKDF (reference sequence). This CDR3 has 18 amino acids. The CDR3, as DNA: TGTGCCACCAACAAATTCAACCGGGACACGATTAGCACAGATACGCAGTATTTT. Its protein product is CATNKFNRDTISTDTQYF.

The rearrangement uses TRBV5-6 and TRBJ2-7, with TRBD2 matching over 8 bases. Germline V gene sequence: CDR1 SGHDT, CDR2 YYEEEE. This CDR3 contains 16 residues. V lost 1 base and J lost 1; bases outside the gene matches: 7. This CDR3 reads CASSLYGGGRSYEQYF. CDR3 bases: TGTGCCAGCAGCTTGTACGGCGGGGGGCGGTCCTACGAGCAGTACTTC.

This sequence joins TRBV14 and TRBJ2-5; D is unresolved. V was pared by 3 bases and J by 3 bases, with 11 bases between. The CDR3 loop spans 14 amino acids. CDR1 and CDR2 (germline): SGHDN, FVKESK. CDR3 bases: TGTGCCAGCAGCCACCCCGAACGGGAAGAGACCCAGTACTTC. Its translation is CASSHPEREETQYF.

The count of this clone is one. The chain couples TRBV7-9 to TRBJ2-5, with 7 positions matching TRBD2. The ends lost 5 bases at V and 4 bases at J; junction bases unmatched: 4. Germline V gene sequence: CDR1 SEHNR, CDR2 FQNEAQ (reference sequence). The CDR3 is made up of 13 amino acids. The CDR3 sequence: CASSRLARETQYF. The CDR3 region has the DNA TGTGCCAGCAGCCGACTAGCCCGAGAGACCCAGTACTTC.